These 19 T cell receptor beta chains share one sample of origin, sequenced in a study of blood T cell repertoires in COVID-19. Assay used: immunoSEQ multiplex PCR; TCRdb lists only in-frame clones, some missing. Of around 280,000 clones in the sample, 90% were seen once. Sequencing was performed on PBMCs or T cells enriched from blood (not recorded which). All receptors come from a woman younger than 35 with acute COVID-19.

This clone has just one count. The chain joins TRBV27 to TRBJ1-2, with 7 bases aligning to TRBD1. CDR3 length: 13 residues. With V trimmed by 6 bases and J by 5 bases, 6 bases remained unmatched. In germline, CDR1 is MNHEY, CDR2 SMNVEV (reference sequence). This CDR3 is CASSSTGVYGYTF. DNA of the CDR3: TGTGCCAGCAGCTCTACAGGGGTTTATGGCTACACCTTC.

The rearrangement joins TRBV25-1 to TRBJ1-1; TRBD1 matches 9 bases. The J segment lost 3 bases and the V segment lost 6 bases, leaving 5 bases of the junction unmatched. Germline V CDR1 and CDR2: MGHDK, SYGVNS. This CDR3 is built from 14 residues. The CDR3 nucleotides are TGTGCCAGCAGCCCTGGACAGGGGCACACTGAAGCTTTCTTT. Its translation is CASSPGQGHTEAFF.

This clone was detected only once. The chain has TRBV11-2 and TRBJ2-2, with 15 bases aligning to TRBD2. V lost 5 bases and J lost 4; bases outside the gene matches: 11. Per germline, CDR1 SGHAT and CDR2 FQNNGV. This CDR3 spans 19 amino acids. The CDR3 nucleotides read TGTGCCAGCAGCACATCGGGACTAGCGGGAGGCTTGAGCACCGGGGAGCTGTTTTTT. This encodes CASSTSGLAGGLSTGELFF.

The chain uses TRBV7-2 and TRBJ2-5; TRBD2 matches 7 bases. Trimming cost V 3 bases and J 0 bases; bases outside gene matches: 13. This CDR3 region has 18 residues. The V gene's germline CDR1 is SGHTA and CDR2 FQGNSA. The CDR3 loop is CASSFGGTGGGNQETQYF. DNA for the CDR3: TGTGCCAGCAGCTTTGGGGGTACGGGCGGGGGTAACCAAGAGACCCAGTACTTC. Based on the CDR3 plus reference TRBV7-2 and TRBJ2-5, the full variable domain is GAGVSQSPSNKVTEKGKDVELRCDPISGHTALYWYRQSLGQGLEFLIYFQGNSAPDKSGLPSDRFSAERTGGSVSTLTIQRTQQEDSAVYLCASSFGGTGGGNQETQYFGPGTRLLVL.

This clone is a singleton in its sample. J is TRBJ1-2 and V is TRBV18, with TRBD1 matching over 9 bases. Trimming at V came to 5 bases and at J to 4 bases, leaving 11 bases not matched to a gene. The CDR3 loop spans 16 amino acids. Germline V gives CDR1 KGHSH, CDR2 LQKENI. This chain's CDR3 is CASSSTAGQGAYGYTF. CDR3 bases: TGTGCCAGCTCATCAACCGCGGGACAGGGTGCCTATGGCTACACCTTC.

The gene calls are TRBV4-1 and TRBJ1-1; no definite D call. CDR1 MGHRA and CDR2 YSYEKL come from the germline V gene. Trimming removed 1 base at V and 0 bases at J, with 15 bases between. The CDR3 extends over 17 amino acids. The CDR3 reads CASSQVFGNSMNTEAFF. The CDR3 coding sequence is TGCGCCAGCAGCCAAGTCTTCGGTAACTCAATGAACACTGAAGCTTTCTTT.

The V gene is TRBV11-2, the J gene TRBJ2-7; TRBD2 agrees at 7 bases. Germline V gives CDR1 SGHAT, CDR2 FQNNGV. Losses at the gene ends were 1 base for V and 6 bases for J; bases not matched to a gene: 12. There are 16 residues in the CDR3. CDR3 coding DNA: TGTGCCAGCAGCTTAGGTTTTATGGCGGGAGCGGTCGAGCAGTACTTC. This gives the protein CASSLGFMAGAVEQYF.

The chain recombines TRBV10-1 with TRBJ2-1; 12 bases line up with TRBD2. Germline trimming cut 6 bases from V and 4 bases from J; bases unmatched to any gene: 7. The CDR3 sequence is 16 residues long. CDR1 WNHNN and CDR2 SYGVQD come from the germline V gene (reference sequence). The CDR3 loop reads CASRTSGRCRYNEQFF. CDR3 DNA sequence: TGCGCCAGCAGGACTAGCGGGAGATGTAGATACAATGAGCAGTTCTTC.

V usage is TRBV5-1 and J usage is TRBJ2-7; 13 nucleotides line up with TRBD2. Germline CDR1 and CDR2: SGHRS and YFSETQ. This CDR3 has 19 amino acids. V lost 3 bases to trimming and J lost 2 bases; unmatched junction nucleotides: 14. The CDR3 DNA sequence: TGCGCCAGCAGCTACACACGCGCCGGGACTAGCGGGAATGCCTACGAGCAGTACTTC. Translating it yields CASSYTRAGTSGNAYEQYF. Full variable domain (missing parts from reference TRBV5-1 and TRBJ2-7): KAGVTQTPRYLIKTRGQQVTLSCSPISGHRSVSWYQQTPGQGLQFLFEYFSETQRNKGNFPGRFSGRQFSNSRSEMNVSTLELGDSALYLCASSYTRAGTSGNAYEQYFGPGTRLTVT.

The chain links TRBV4-1 to TRBJ2-1; 14 nucleotides match TRBD2. Germline CDR1 is MGHRA and CDR2 is YSYEKL. After removal of 3 bases from V and 0 bases from J, the junction contained 10 bases not matched to a gene. The CDR3 runs 20 residues. CDR3 DNA: TGCGCCAGCAGCCAGTCTAGACTAGCGGGAGGGCCGAGCTCCTACAATGAGCAGTTCTTC. It yields the protein CASSQSRLAGGPSSYNEQFF.

This clone was picked up one time. This chain joins TRBV6-6 and TRBJ2-1, with a tentative D call TRBD2 (6 bases). CDR1 is MNHNY, CDR2 SVGAGI, per germline (reference sequence). This CDR3 is 13 amino acids long. V shed 7 bases and J shed 6 bases, with 13 bases lying between them. DNA of the CDR3: TGTGCCAGCACGGACTACCTGTCCAATGAGCAGTTCTTC. Its protein is CASTDYLSNEQFF.

The V and J genes are TRBV7-8 and TRBJ2-1; the match to TRBD2 covers 9 bases. Trimming took 5 bases from V and 4 from J; bases not matched to a gene: 9. The CDR3 totals 16 residues. Germline assignment: CDR1 SGHVS and CDR2 FQNEAQ. Written as DNA, the CDR3 is TGTGCCAGCAGCCCCCTTAGCGGGAGAGTTTACAATGAGCAGTTCTTC. Amino acids: CASSPLSGRVYNEQFF.

This clone was detected ten times or more. The V call is TRBV4-2, the J call TRBJ2-7; 8 bases align to TRBD2. The CDR3 consists of 15 residues. The germline CDR1 and CDR2 sequences are LGHNA and YNFKEQ. Germline trimming cut 0 bases from V and 0 bases from J; bases unmatched to any gene: 1. DNA for the CDR3: TGTGCCAGCAGCCAAGAGAGCGGGAGCTCCTACGAGCAGTACTTC. Residues: CASSQESGSSYEQYF.

This clone has only one observation. The chain carries TRBV30 and TRBJ2-2; D perhaps matches TRBD2 (6 bases). Trimming took 5 bases from V and 0 from J, leaving 10 bases between them. The germline V gene encodes CDR1 GTSNPN and CDR2 SVGIG (reference sequence). The CDR3 runs to 14 residues. Here the CDR3 DNA reads TGTGCCTGGTTCGCGGGGACGAACACCGGGGAGCTGTTTTTT. Protein: CAWFAGTNTGELFF.

This chain joins TRBV4-3 and TRBJ2-2; maybe TRBD1 (6 bases). CDR3 size: 16 residues. V lost 0 bases and J lost 4, with 12 bases in between. Germline V lookup: CDR1 LGHNA, CDR2 YSLEER. This chain's CDR3 is CASSQEGDILTGELFF. Here the CDR3 DNA reads TGCGCCAGCAGCCAAGAAGGGGACATCCTCACCGGGGAGCTGTTTTTT.

The chain has TRBV24-1 and TRBJ2-1; TRBD2 might be the D (7 bases). Trimming took 5 bases from V and 0 from J, leaving 13 bases between them. The CDR3 is made up of 16 amino acids. Looked up from germline, CDR1 is KGHDR and CDR2 is SFDVKD. CDR3 sequence: CATSGGGTRSYNEQFF. The CDR3 bases are TGTGCCACCAGTGGGGGAGGGACACGCTCCTACAATGAGCAGTTCTTC.

The rearrangement joins TRBV12-3 or TRBV12-4 to TRBJ1-2; D is perhaps TRBD1 (6 bases). The CDR3 runs to 13 residues. The germline V and J ends were trimmed by 5 bases and 6 bases, with 13 bases remaining between them. The CDR3 DNA reads TGTGCCAGCAGTCTCAGGGGTTCCCATGGCTACACCTTC. Its protein is CASSLRGSHGYTF.

The chain has TRBV5-4 and TRBJ2-1; 11 bases are shared with TRBD2. CDR3 length: 15 residues. The V and J ends lost 3 bases and 6 bases, in that order; junction bases with no gene match: 5. From germline, CDR1 is SGHNT and CDR2 YYREEE (reference sequence). This CDR3 is CASSSGLAGFNEQFF. CDR3 in DNA: TGTGCCAGCAGCTCAGGACTAGCGGGCTTCAATGAGCAGTTCTTC.

CDR3 sequence reads: CASSMSPGRGWKNTEAFF. The DNA for the CDR3 is TGTGCCAGTAGTATGAGCCCAGGGAGGGGGTGGAAGAACACTGAAGCTTTCTTT. The chain carries TRBV19 and TRBJ1-1; D is possibly TRBD1 (6 bases). Germline CDR1 LNHDA, CDR2 SQIVND (reference sequence). The CDR3 has 18 amino acids. Trimming cost V 3 bases and J 1 base, with 21 bases left between them.